Below, one T cell receptor beta chain is given with its context. As yet, its antigen is unknown. The assay was immunoSEQ multiplex PCR, and TCRdb's table has in-frame clones only and misses some. The sample yields approximately 76,000 clones, over 75% seen once. The data are from a study of graft-versus-host responses after intestinal transplantation. Study details: All recipients got anti-thymocyte globulin induction, then tacrolimus and steroids for around three years.

General observations from the study: Ileal or blood samples showed some GvH clones first, and such clones were also found in recipient marrow.

The CDR3 is 17 residues long. Germline V CDR1 and CDR2: MGHRA, YSYEKL. Trimming pared 6 bases from V and 4 bases from J, leaving 22 bases between. This sequence was found in a human donor who was the organ donor for an intestinal transplant. Source: unstimulated CD4+ T cells sorted from spleen or lymph node cells, taken before transplant. The rearrangement links TRBV4-1 to TRBJ1-5, with D possibly being TRBD1 (5 bases). The CDR3 spells CASRLGGDGTNNQPQHF. Here the CDR3 DNA reads TGCGCCAGCAGATTGGGAGGGGACGGTACTAATAATCAGCCCCAGCATTTT.